The 23 T cell receptor beta chains below come from one sample, sequenced in a study of CD8+ T cells in alopecia areata. Sequencing templates came from extracted RNA that was reverse transcribed into cDNA. The table came from immunoSEQ multiplex PCR; TCRdb's copy has only in-frame clones and leaves some out. The repertoire holds fewer than 150,000 clones, with approximately 58% as singletons. The sample here was CD4+ T cells sorted from blood, taken at week 0. The receptors here all came from a human donor with alopecia areata.

The chain links TRBV7-8 to TRBJ1-1; tentatively, D is TRBD1 (5 bases). Germline V gives CDR1 SGHVS, CDR2 FQNEAQ. V was pared by 6 bases and J by 1 base, with 9 bases between. The CDR3 totals 13 residues. The DNA of the CDR3 is TGTGCCAGCAGGTCAACAGGGAACACTGAAGCTTTCTTT. Protein: CASRSTGNTEAFF.

V is TRBV29-1 and J is TRBJ2-4; D tentatively fits TRBD1 or TRBD2 (5 bases each). V was cut by 6 bases and J by 7 bases, with 19 bases left in between. The germline CDR1 and CDR2 sequences are SQVTM and ANQGSEA. This CDR3 region has 14 residues. The CDR3 loop reads CSVEQDSSTNIQYF. Written as DNA, the CDR3 is TGCAGCGTCGAACAGGACTCATCCACGAACATTCAGTACTTC. Full variable domain (missing parts from reference TRBV29-1 and TRBJ2-4): SAVISQKPSRDICQRGTSLTIQCQVDSQVTMMFWYRQQPGQSLTLIATANQGSEATYESGFVIDKFPISRPNLTFSTLTVSNMSPEDSSIYLCSVEQDSSTNIQYFGAGTRLSVL.

The rearrangement uses TRBV7-9 and TRBJ2-5; possible D gene TRBD2, 5 bases. Germline CDR1 and CDR2: SEHNR and FQNEAQ (reference sequence). This CDR3 is 12 amino acids long. Trimming shortened V by 1 base and J by 6 bases, and 6 bases separated the two germline ends. As DNA, the CDR3 is TGTGCCAGCAGCTTAGACGGGAAGACCCAGTACTTC. Protein: CASSLDGKTQYF.

This clone turned up a few times. The gene calls are TRBV28 and TRBJ1-1, with D uncertain. The CDR3 spans 16 residues. The germline CDR1 and CDR2 sequences are MDHEN and SYDVKM. The V and J ends lost 7 bases and 0 bases respectively, with 18 bases between them. DNA for the CDR3: TGTGCCAGCAAGCAGTCCAGCCCCTACATGAACACTGAAGCTTTCTTT. It encodes CASKQSSPYMNTEAFF.

CDR3 nucleotide sequence: TGTGCCAGCTCACCACCGCACGGTAATGGTGGCACTGAAGCTTTCTTT. It codes for CASSPPHGNGGTEAFF. V and J are TRBV18 and TRBJ1-1; D remains ambiguous. Germline V gene sequence: CDR1 KGHSH, CDR2 LQKENI. The CDR3 contains 16 residues. V gave up 0 bases and J gave up 4 bases, with 15 bases separating them.

This clone turned up a few times. The genes are TRBV5-1 and TRBJ2-7; D is perhaps TRBD1 or TRBD2 (5 bases each). Germline V CDR1 and CDR2: SGHRS, YFSETQ. V dropped 0 bases and J dropped 4 bases, with 14 bases sitting between them. The CDR3 sequence is 15 residues long. The CDR3 sequence is CASSLGGTAGYEQYF. The CDR3 DNA reads TGCGCCAGCAGCTTGGGTGGGACCGCAGGGTACGAGCAGTACTTC.

Only a few counts were recorded for this clone. V and J are TRBV2 and TRBJ2-1, with D perhaps TRBD1 (6 bases). Trimming stripped 7 bases from V and 5 bases from J, with 15 bases between. This CDR3 is 14 amino acids long. The germline CDR1 and CDR2 sequences are SNHLY and FYNNEI. CDR3 DNA sequence: TGTGCCAGCAAGCAGGCAGGGGCTAACAATGAGCAGTTCTTC. It codes for CASKQAGANNEQFF.

This clone is a singleton in its sample. V and J are TRBV5-1 and TRBJ2-7; 9 positions agree with TRBD1. The length of the CDR3 is 15 residues. CDR1 SGHRS and CDR2 YFSETQ come from the germline V gene. The trim removed 4 bases at V and 0 bases at J, leaving 5 bases unmatched. Here the CDR3 reads CASSPWDRDSYEQYF. Written as DNA, the CDR3 is TGCGCCAGCAGCCCCTGGGACAGGGACTCCTACGAGCAGTACTTC.

This clone was counted only a few times. The chain recombines TRBV2 with TRBJ2-1; tentatively, D is TRBD1 (7 bases). V lost 7 bases and J lost 1, with 11 bases in between. Germline V gives CDR1 SNHLY, CDR2 FYNNEI. The length of the CDR3 is 14 residues. The CDR3 spells CASTGDRSYNEQFF. The CDR3 nucleotides read TGTGCCAGCACGGGGGACAGATCCTACAATGAGCAGTTCTTC.

The rearrangement uses TRBV19 and TRBJ1-2, with D perhaps matching TRBD1 (5 bases). Germline V lookup: CDR1 LNHDA, CDR2 SQIVND (reference sequence). This CDR3 is 16 amino acids long. With 9 bases removed from V and 0 bases from J, the gap between germline ends came to 20 bases. The CDR3 DNA is TGTGCCAGCCTCTACCTGAGGACAAAAGCTAACTATGGCTACACCTTC. This gives the protein CASLYLRTKANYGYTF. Full variable domain (outside the CDR3, taken from reference TRBV19 and TRBJ1-2): DGGITQSPKYLFRKEGQNVTLSCEQNLNHDAMYWYRQDPGQGLRLIYYSQIVNDFQKGDIAEGYSVSREKKESFPLTVTSAQKNPTAFYLCASLYLRTKANYGYTFGSGTRLTVV.

V gene TRBV18 combines with J gene TRBJ2-2, with D perhaps matching TRBD1 or TRBD2 (5 bases each). This CDR3 contains 17 residues. Germline V gene sequence: CDR1 KGHSH, CDR2 LQKENI. V was cut by 3 bases and J by 1 base, with 15 bases left in between. CDR3: CASSPNTGTGNTGELFF. The CDR3 bases are TGTGCCAGCTCACCGAACACCGGGACGGGGAACACCGGGGAGCTGTTTTTT. Full variable domain (outside the CDR3, taken from reference TRBV18 and TRBJ2-2): NAGVMQNPRHLVRRRGQEARLRCSPMKGHSHVYWYRQLPEEGLKFMVYLQKENIIDESGMPKERFSAEFPKEGPSILRIQQVVRGDSAAYFCASSPNTGTGNTGELFFGEGSRLTVL.

The chain has TRBV4-3 and TRBJ2-1; D gene ambiguous. Germline-derived CDR1 and CDR2 are LGHNA and YSLEER. V was pared by 0 bases and J by 2 bases, with 11 bases between. The CDR3 has 16 amino acids. The CDR3 region has the DNA TGCGCCAGCAGCCAAGATTATGGAACCACCTACAATGAGCAGTTCTTC. Residues: CASSQDYGTTYNEQFF.

The genes are TRBV9 and TRBJ1-2; perhaps TRBD1 as D (6 bases). This CDR3 contains 15 residues. CDR1 is SGDLS, CDR2 YYNGEE, per germline. Trimming took 0 bases from V and 8 from J, leaving 17 bases between them. In DNA, the CDR3 is TGTGCCAGCAGCGTAGATGTCATAGGGGGAAGCGGCTACACCTTC. Amino acids: CASSVDVIGGSGYTF.

The CDR3 here is CASSLQSGSYGYTF. In nucleotides, the CDR3 is TGTGCCAGCAGCTTACAGTCGGGAAGCTATGGCTACACCTTC. The chain carries TRBV7-6 and TRBJ1-2, with no clear D. Germline-derived CDR1 and CDR2 are SGHVS and FNYEAQ. The V end lost 2 bases, the J end lost 4 bases, and 11 bases lay between the germline ends. This CDR3 comprises 14 residues.

The rearrangement joins TRBV7-9 to TRBJ2-7; D call uncertain. The CDR3 has 14 residues. Germline V gene data show CDR1 as SEHNR and CDR2 as FQNEAQ (reference sequence). Trimming cost V 2 bases and J 6 bases, with 14 bases left between them. DNA of the CDR3: TGTGCCAGCAGCTTACTCCGCGGACCCCGCGAGCAGTACTTC. Its protein product is CASSLLRGPREQYF.

The chain is built from TRBV7-8 and TRBJ1-2; TRBD1 matches at 11 bases. The CDR3 extends over 14 amino acids. The J segment lost 8 bases and the V segment lost 5 bases, leaving 7 bases of the junction unmatched. Germline V gives CDR1 SGHVS, CDR2 FQNEAQ. CDR3 sequence reads: CASSPQGQGGGYTF. The DNA for the CDR3 is TGTGCCAGCAGCCCCCAGGGACAGGGGGGAGGCTACACCTTC.

The chain uses TRBV4-2 and TRBJ1-3; D call uncertain. V was pared by 1 base and J by 0 bases, with 10 bases between. CDR1 and CDR2 (germline): LGHNA, YNFKEQ. The CDR3 is 16 amino acids. The CDR3 DNA is TGTGCCAGCAGCCAAGGGGGAATCAGCTCTGGAAACACCATATATTTT. It encodes CASSQGGISSGNTIYF.

V and J are TRBV7-2 and TRBJ1-6; D gene uncertain. Germline CDR1 reads SGHTA; CDR2 reads FQGNSA. The CDR3 runs to 14 residues. Trimming left V 2 bases short and J 7 bases short, with 9 bases between. DNA for the CDR3: TGTGCCAGCAGCTTAAATTCCGGGAATTCACCCCTCCACTTT. As protein: CASSLNSGNSPLHF.

The V gene is TRBV25-1, the J gene TRBJ1-2; a possible D gene is TRBD1 (6 bases). The CDR3 is made up of 16 amino acids. Trimming removed 6 bases from V and 3 bases from J, with 20 bases in between. Looked up from germline, CDR1 is MGHDK and CDR2 is SYGVNS. CDR3 region: CASRAEVYRADYGYTF. In nucleotides, the CDR3 is TGTGCCAGCAGGGCTGAAGTGTACAGGGCTGACTATGGCTACACCTTC.

This chain links TRBV28 with TRBJ2-7, with D uncertain. Trimming took off 8 bases at V and 5 bases at J, with 16 bases between the two ends. This CDR3 has 13 residues. Germline-derived CDR1 and CDR2 are MDHEN and SYDVKM. This CDR3 is CASHPGAYDEQYF. The CDR3 nucleotides read TGTGCCAGCCACCCAGGAGCTTACGACGAGCAGTACTTC.

The chain uses TRBV28 and TRBJ1-4; 7 bases match TRBD1. The V segment lost 6 bases and the J segment 7 bases; nucleotides outside the gene matches: 5. CDR3 length equals 13 residues. From germline, CDR1 is MDHEN and CDR2 SYDVKM. CDR3 in DNA: TGTGCCAGCAGCCGACAGGGTCGTGAAAAACTGTTTTTT. This codes for CASSRQGREKLFF.

The V call is TRBV27, the J call TRBJ2-7; D possibly corresponds to TRBD1 (6 bases). V lost 4 bases, J lost 2 bases, and 12 bases lay in between. The CDR3 has 14 amino acids. CDR1 is MNHEY and CDR2 is SMNVEV in the germline V gene (reference sequence). The CDR3 here is CASSSQGITYEQYF. CDR3 sequence (DNA): TGTGCCAGCAGTTCCCAGGGGATTACCTACGAGCAGTACTTC.

The sample holds a few counts of this clone. The genes are TRBV5-1 and TRBJ2-2; D is unresolved. The CDR3 length is 15 residues. The germline gives CDR1 SGHRS, CDR2 YFSETQ. Trimming took 3 bases from V and 4 from J, leaving 13 bases between them. CDR3 sequence reads: CASSYDRSPTGELFF. In DNA form, the CDR3 reads TGCGCCAGCAGCTACGATAGGTCACCCACCGGGGAGCTGTTTTTT.